The clone carrying this T cell receptor beta chain was observed a few times. This sample is part of a study of T cells in Graves' hyperthyroidism and ophthalmopathy. V was cut by 4 bases and J by 2 bases, with 17 bases left in between. The CDR3 runs 17 residues. Germline-derived CDR1 and CDR2 are SGHVS and FNYEAQ. Amplification of TCR beta CDR3 regions used RNA as the template. RT-PCR in the first round (using the HTBI primer set) targeted the TCR CDR3. Each CDR3 protein is one row after TCRdb ran MiXCR on the multiplex PCR reads. The sample includes 340,000 or so distinct CDR3 sequences, 15% to 20% of them seen just once. Investigators excluded patients with uncontrolled infection, other autoimmune disease, pregnancy or lactation.

This chain links TRBV7-6 with TRBJ2-2; D is possibly TRBD2 (6 bases). This sequence originates from a young man with Graves' hyperthyroidism. The sequenced sample consisted of blood. The CDR3 region is CASSSTGSRLNTGELFF. CDR3 sequence (DNA): TGTGCCAGCAGCTCGACCGGGAGCCGACTTAACACCGGGGAGCTGTTTTTT.